Listed here are 4 T cell receptor beta chains from one sample, sequenced in a study of shared clonotypes between healthy human individuals. The protocol was immunoSEQ multiplex PCR, while the TCRdb copy is restricted to in-frame clones and leaves out a portion. The table includes approximately 2.5 million clones, 85% to 95% detected once. Sequencing was performed on naive CD4+ T cells sorted from blood. This sample's subset: CD45RA+ positively selected. The receptors originated from a man younger than 35 in good health.

The chain uses TRBV5-1 and TRBJ2-3; maybe TRBD2 (6 bases). Per germline, CDR1 SGHRS and CDR2 YFSETQ. This CDR3 contains 15 residues. V lost 0 bases and J 5 bases, leaving 13 bases between the germline ends. The CDR3, as DNA: TGCGCCAGCAGCTTGGCGGCGGGGCGCCTAGATACGCAGTATTTT. Amino acids: CASSLAAGRLDTQYF.

The rearrangement joins TRBV2 to TRBJ2-3; TRBD2 is a possible D gene (5 bases). V lost 6 bases to trimming and J lost 1 base, with 11 bases between them. The germline CDR1 and CDR2 sequences are SNHLY and FYNNEI. The CDR3 runs to 14 residues. CDR3 DNA sequence: TGTGCCAGCAGCACCGGGATCGGCACAGATACGCAGTATTTT. It codes for CASSTGIGTDTQYF.

The chain has TRBV30 and TRBJ1-6; D ambiguous. Trimming removed 0 bases at V and 6 bases at J, with 12 bases between. CDR3 length: 15 residues. Germline CDR1 and CDR2: GTSNPN and SVGIG (reference sequence). The CDR3 sequence: CAWSVLALGNSPLHF. The CDR3 nucleotides are TGTGCCTGGAGTGTACTGGCTCTAGGTAATTCACCCCTCCACTTT.

V is TRBV6-5 and J is TRBJ2-3, with 8 bases that match TRBD2. J was trimmed by 2 bases and V by 4 bases; bases with no gene match: 5. This CDR3 contains 15 residues. CDR1 MNHEY and CDR2 SVGAGI come from the germline V gene. This chain's CDR3 is CASSSPGLDTDTQYF. The CDR3, as DNA: TGTGCCAGCAGTTCTCCGGGACTAGACACAGATACGCAGTATTTT.